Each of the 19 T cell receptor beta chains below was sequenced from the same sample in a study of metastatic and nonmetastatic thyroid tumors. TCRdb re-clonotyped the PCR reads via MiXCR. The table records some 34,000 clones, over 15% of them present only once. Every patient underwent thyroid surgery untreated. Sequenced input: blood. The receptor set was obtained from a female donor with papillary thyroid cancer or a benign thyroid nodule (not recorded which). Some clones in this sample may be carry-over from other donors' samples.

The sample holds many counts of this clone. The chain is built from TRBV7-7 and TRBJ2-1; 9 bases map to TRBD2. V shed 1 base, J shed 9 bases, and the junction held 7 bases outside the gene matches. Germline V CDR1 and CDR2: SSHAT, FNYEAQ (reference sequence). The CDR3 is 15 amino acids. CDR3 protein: CASSLDSGGSGEQFF. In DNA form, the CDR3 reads TGTGCCAGCAGCTTAGATAGCGGGGGTTCGGGTGAGCAGTTCTTC. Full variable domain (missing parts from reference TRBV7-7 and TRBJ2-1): GAGVSQSPRYKVTKRGQDVTLRCDPISSHATLYWYQQALGQGPEFLTYFNYEAQPDKSGLPSDRFSAERPEGSISTLTIQRTEQRDSAMYRCASSLDSGGSGEQFFGPGTRLTVL.

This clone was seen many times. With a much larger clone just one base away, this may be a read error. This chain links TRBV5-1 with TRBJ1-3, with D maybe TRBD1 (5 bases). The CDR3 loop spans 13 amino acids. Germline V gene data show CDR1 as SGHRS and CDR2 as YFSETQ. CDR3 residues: CATRRDSGNTVYF. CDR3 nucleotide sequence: TGCGCCACCAGGAGGGACTCTGGAAACACCGTATATTTT.

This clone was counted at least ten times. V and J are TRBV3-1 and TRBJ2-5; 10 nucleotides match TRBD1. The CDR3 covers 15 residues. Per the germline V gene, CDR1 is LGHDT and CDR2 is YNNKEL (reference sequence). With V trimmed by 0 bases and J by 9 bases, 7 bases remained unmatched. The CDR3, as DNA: TGTGCCAGCAGCCAAGATGTAGGACAGGGGGGGGCCCAGTACTTC. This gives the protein CASSQDVGQGGAQYF.

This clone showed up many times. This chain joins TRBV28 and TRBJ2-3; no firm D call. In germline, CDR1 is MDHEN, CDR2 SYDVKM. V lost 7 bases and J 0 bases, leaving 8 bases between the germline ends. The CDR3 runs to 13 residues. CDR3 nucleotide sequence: TGTGCCAGCATAGGGCCTAGCACAGATACGCAGTATTTT. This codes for CASIGPSTDTQYF.

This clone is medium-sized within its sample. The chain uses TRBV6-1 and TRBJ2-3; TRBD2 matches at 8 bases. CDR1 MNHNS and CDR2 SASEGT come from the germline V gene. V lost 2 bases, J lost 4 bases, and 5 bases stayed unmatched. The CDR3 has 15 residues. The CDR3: CASSESSGGPDTQYF. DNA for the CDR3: TGTGCCAGCAGTGAATCTTCGGGAGGGCCAGATACGCAGTATTTT.

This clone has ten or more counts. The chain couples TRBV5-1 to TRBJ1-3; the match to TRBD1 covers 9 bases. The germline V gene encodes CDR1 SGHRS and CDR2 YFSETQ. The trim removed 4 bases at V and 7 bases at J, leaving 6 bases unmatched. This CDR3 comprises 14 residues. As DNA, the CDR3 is TGCGCCAGCAGCCAGGGACAGGGCGGGAACACCATATATTTT. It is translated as CASSQGQGGNTIYF.

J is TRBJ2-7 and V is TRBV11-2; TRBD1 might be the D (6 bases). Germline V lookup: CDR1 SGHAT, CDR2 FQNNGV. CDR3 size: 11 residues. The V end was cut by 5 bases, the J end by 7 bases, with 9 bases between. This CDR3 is CASSEDSEQYF. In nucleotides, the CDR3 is TGTGCCAGCAGCGAGGACAGTGAGCAGTACTTC. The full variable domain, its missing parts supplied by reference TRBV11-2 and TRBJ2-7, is EAGVAQSPRYKIIEKRQSVAFWCNPISGHATLYWYQQILGQGPKLLIQFQNNGVVDDSQLPKDRFSAERLKGVDSTLKIQPAKLEDSAVYLCASSEDSEQYFGPGTRLTVT.

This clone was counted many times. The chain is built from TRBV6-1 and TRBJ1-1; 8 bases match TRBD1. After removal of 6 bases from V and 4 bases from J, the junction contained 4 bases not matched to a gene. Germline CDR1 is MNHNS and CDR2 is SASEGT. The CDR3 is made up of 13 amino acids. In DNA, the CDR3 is TGTGCCAGCAGACAGGGGGGGGGCACTGAAGCTTTCTTT. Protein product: CASRQGGGTEAFF.

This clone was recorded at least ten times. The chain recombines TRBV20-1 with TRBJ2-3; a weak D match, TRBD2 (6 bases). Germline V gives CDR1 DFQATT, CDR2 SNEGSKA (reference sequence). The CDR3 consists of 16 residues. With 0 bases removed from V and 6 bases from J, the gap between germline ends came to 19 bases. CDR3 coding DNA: TGCAGTGCTAGAGATCGCCCGGGACTCTTTACCGATACGCAGTATTTT. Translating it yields CSARDRPGLFTDTQYF.

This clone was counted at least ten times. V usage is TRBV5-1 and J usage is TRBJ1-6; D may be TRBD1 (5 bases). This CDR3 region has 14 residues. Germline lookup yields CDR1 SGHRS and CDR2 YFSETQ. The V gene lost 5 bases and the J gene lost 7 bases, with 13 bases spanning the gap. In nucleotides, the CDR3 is TGCGCCAGCAGGGAGGGGACGGGGAATTCACCCCTCCACTTT. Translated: CASREGTGNSPLHF.

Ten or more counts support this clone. The CDR3 bases are TGTGCCAGCAGTCGCCGTAGACTGCTATCAACTAATGAAAAACTGTTTTTT. Amino acid sequence: CASSRRRLLSTNEKLFF. The V call is TRBV3-1, the J call TRBJ1-4; D remains ambiguous. The V gene's germline CDR1 is LGHDT and CDR2 YNNKEL (reference sequence). The CDR3 is 17 amino acids. The germline V and J ends were trimmed by 6 bases and 0 bases, with 17 bases remaining between them.

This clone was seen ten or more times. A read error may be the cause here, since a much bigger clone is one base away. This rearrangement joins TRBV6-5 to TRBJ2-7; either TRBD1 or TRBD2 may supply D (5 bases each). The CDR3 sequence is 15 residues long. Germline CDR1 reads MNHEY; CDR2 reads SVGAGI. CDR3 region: CASSYSRGRAHEQCF. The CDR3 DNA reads TGTGCCAGCAGTTACTCCCGGGGCAGGGCACACGAGCAGTGCTTC.

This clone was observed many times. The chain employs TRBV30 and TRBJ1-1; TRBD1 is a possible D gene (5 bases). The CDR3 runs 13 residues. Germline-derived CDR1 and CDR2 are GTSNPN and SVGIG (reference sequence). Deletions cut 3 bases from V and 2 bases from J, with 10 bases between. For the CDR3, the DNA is TGTGCCTGGAGGACGGGGGGAAACACTGAAGCTTTCTTT. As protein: CAWRTGGNTEAFF.

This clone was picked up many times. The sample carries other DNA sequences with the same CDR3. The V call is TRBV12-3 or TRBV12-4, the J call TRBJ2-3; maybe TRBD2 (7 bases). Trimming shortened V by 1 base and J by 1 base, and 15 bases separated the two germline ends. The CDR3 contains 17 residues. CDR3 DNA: TGTGCCAGCAGTTTAGGGGCGGGGGCGACGGGCACAGATACGCAGTATTTT. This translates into CASSLGAGATGTDTQYF.

The DNA of the CDR3 is TGTGCCAGCAGCACAGCTTCGGTGAATTGGTATGAGCAGTACTTC. As protein: CASSTASVNWYEQYF. The chain combines TRBV7-2 with TRBJ2-7, with D unresolved. V lost 5 bases and J 7 bases, leaving 21 bases between the germline ends. CDR1 is SGHTA, CDR2 FQGNSA, per germline. This CDR3 is built from 15 residues.

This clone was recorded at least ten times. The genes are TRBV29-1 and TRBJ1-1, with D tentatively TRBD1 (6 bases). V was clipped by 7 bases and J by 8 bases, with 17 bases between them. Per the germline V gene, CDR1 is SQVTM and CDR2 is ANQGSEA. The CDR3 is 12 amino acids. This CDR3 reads CSAAPRTAEAFF. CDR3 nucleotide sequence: TGCAGCGCCGCGCCCAGGACAGCCGAAGCTTTCTTT.

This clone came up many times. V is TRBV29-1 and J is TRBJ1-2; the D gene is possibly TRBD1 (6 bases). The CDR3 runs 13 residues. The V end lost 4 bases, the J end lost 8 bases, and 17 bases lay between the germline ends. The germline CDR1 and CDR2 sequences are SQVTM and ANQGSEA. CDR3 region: CSVGMRTVVGYTF. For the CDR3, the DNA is TGCAGCGTTGGAATGAGGACAGTGGTAGGCTACACCTTC.

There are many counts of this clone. Here the CDR3 reads CASSLGDTQYF. DNA for the CDR3: TGTGCCAGCAGTTTGGGTGATACGCAGTATTTT. The rearrangement joins TRBV12-3 or TRBV12-4 to TRBJ2-3; D gene uncertain. Trimming left V 3 bases short and J 6 bases short, with 4 bases between. The CDR3 is 11 residues long.

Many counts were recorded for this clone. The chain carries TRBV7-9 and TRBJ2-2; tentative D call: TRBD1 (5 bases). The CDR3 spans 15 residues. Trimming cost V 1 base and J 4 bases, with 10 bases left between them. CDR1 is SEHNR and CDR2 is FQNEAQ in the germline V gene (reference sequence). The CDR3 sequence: CASSLVGAITGELFF. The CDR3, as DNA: TGTGCCAGCAGCTTAGTTGGGGCCATCACCGGGGAGCTGTTTTTT. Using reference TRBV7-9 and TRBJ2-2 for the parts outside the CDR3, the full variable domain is DTGVSQNPRHKITKRGQNVTFRCDPISEHNRLYWYRQTLGQGPEFLTYFQNEAQLEKSRLLSDRFSAERPKGSFSTLEIQRTEQGDSAMYLCASSLVGAITGELFFGEGSRLTVL.